Each of the 3 T cell receptor beta chains below was sequenced from the same sample in a study of blood T cell repertoires in COVID-19. Sequencing used immunoSEQ multiplex PCR; TCRdb keeps in-frame clones, though not all of them. Altogether approximately 500,000 clones are present, around 89% being singletons, with the ten largest covering about 1.7%. The sequenced sample consisted of PBMCs or T cells enriched from blood (not recorded which). The receptors derive from a woman between 40 and 50 years old who had recovered from COVID-19.

The chain couples TRBV6-1 to TRBJ2-7; 7 bases agree with TRBD1. This CDR3 comprises 14 residues. Germline V gene lookup returns CDR1 MNHNS and CDR2 SASEGT. The J segment lost 5 bases and the V segment lost 1 base, leaving 5 bases of the junction unmatched. The CDR3, as DNA: TGTGCCAGCAGTGAAGTCGACAGGGTTAACGAGCAGTACTTC. It codes for CASSEVDRVNEQYF.

A single count supports this clone. V and J are TRBV9 and TRBJ1-2, with 8 nucleotides matching TRBD1. This CDR3 is built from 15 residues. Germline values: CDR1 SGDLS, CDR2 YYNGEE. Losses at the gene ends were 1 base for V and 8 bases for J; bases not matched to a gene: 10. The CDR3 sequence is CASSVSETGDQGYTF. CDR3 DNA: TGTGCCAGCAGCGTATCCGAGACAGGGGACCAGGGCTACACCTTC.

The CDR3 protein is CATSGAQGDFRELFF. Written as DNA, the CDR3 is TGTGCCACCTCAGGGGCCCAGGGGGATTTTCGGGAGCTGTTTTTT. The genes are TRBV10-3 and TRBJ2-2, with TRBD1 matching 7 bases. The junction had 17 bases not matched to a gene; V was cut back by 10 bases and J by 9 bases. CDR3 length: 15 residues. The V gene's germline CDR1 is ENHRY and CDR2 SYGVKD.